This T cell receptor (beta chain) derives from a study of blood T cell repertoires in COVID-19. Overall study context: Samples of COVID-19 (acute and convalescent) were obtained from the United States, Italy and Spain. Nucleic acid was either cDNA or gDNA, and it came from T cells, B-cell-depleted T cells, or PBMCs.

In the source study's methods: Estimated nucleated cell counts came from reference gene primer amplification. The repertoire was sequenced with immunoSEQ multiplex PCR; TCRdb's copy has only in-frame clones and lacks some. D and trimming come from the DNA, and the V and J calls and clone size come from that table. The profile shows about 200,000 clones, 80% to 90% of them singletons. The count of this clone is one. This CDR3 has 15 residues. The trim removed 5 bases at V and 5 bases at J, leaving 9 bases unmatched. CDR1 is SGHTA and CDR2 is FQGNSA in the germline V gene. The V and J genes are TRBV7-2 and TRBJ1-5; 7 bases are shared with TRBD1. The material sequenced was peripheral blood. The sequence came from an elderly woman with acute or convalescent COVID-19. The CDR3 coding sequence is TGTGCCAGCAGCCCTGACAGGGATTGGGATCAGCCCCAGCATTTT. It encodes CASSPDRDWDQPQHF.